The sequence of this T cell receptor (beta chain) was determined in a study of cytomegalovirus exposure and HLA in healthy donors. Study outcomes and limitations: Researchers reported in a later analysis that common viral pathogens appeared linked to several top clusters. Another analysis was done later, and it associated roughly 15,000 TCR beta sequences with HLA alleles at 0.05 false discovery rate.

This clone was seen more than once but under ten times. Its antigen is currently unknown. Germline loops: CDR1 MNHEY, CDR2 SVGAGI. This CDR3 region has 15 residues. The ends lost 6 bases at V and 1 base at J; junction bases unmatched: 7. Primers for the PCR totalled 60 Vbeta and 13 Jbeta. Repertoires were generated with immunoSEQ multiplex PCR, while TCRdb's copy carries only in-frame clones and drops some. The table records around 130,000 clones, around 65% of them present only once. The TCR originated in a male donor in good health and CMV-seronegative. The chain employs TRBV6-5 and TRBJ2-7, with 9 positions matching TRBD2. Source material: PBMCs. The CDR3 sequence is CASRGGAGGSYEQYF. CDR3 nucleotides: TGTGCCAGCAGGGGGGGAGCGGGGGGATCCTACGAGCAGTACTTC.